This TCR beta chain was recorded in a study of T cells in Graves' hyperthyroidism and ophthalmopathy. Study-wide points: A model using 13 V-J features told ophthalmopathy apart from stable hyperthyroidism.

Per germline, CDR1 ENHRY and CDR2 SYGVKD. The V and J ends lost 0 bases and 3 bases, in that order; junction bases with no gene match: 3. The CDR3 is 16 amino acids. To note about this clonotype: Its cognate antigen is unknown.

Template material for amplifying TCR beta CDR3 regions consisted of RNA transcripts. HTBI primers were the set used in a first-round RT-PCR of the TCR CDR3. MiXCR, applied by TCRdb to the multiplex PCR reads, yields one record per CDR3 protein. The sample includes about half a million distinct CDR3 sequences, 15% to 20% of them seen just once. This TCR was sampled from a woman in her 30s with Graves' ophthalmopathy. The sample comprised blood. This chain connects TRBV10-3 to TRBJ1-5, with 9 bases that match TRBD1. Here the CDR3 reads CAISESTGGPNQPQHF. The CDR3 coding sequence is TGTGCCATCAGTGAGTCGACAGGGGGTCCCAATCAGCCCCAGCATTTT.